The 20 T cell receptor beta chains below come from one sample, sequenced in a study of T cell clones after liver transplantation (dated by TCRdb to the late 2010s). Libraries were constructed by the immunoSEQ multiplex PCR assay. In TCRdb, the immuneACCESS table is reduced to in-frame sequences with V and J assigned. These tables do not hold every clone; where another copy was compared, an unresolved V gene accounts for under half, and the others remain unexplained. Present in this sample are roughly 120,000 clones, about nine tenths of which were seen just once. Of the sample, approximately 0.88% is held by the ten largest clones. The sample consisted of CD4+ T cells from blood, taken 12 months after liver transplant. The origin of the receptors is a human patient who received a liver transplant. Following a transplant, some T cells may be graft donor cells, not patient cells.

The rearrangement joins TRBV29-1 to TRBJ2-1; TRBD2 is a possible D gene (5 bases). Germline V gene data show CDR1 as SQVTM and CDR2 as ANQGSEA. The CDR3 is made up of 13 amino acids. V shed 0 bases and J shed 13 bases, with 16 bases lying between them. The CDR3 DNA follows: TGCAGCGTTGAAGAAACTCCAGGAGGCTTACAGTTCTTC. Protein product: CSVEETPGGLQFF.

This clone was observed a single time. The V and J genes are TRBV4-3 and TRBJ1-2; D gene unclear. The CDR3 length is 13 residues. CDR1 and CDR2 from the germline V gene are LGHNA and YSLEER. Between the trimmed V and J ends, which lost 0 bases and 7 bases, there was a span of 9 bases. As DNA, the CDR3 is TGCGCCAGCAGCCAAGATCGCGTGGGTGGCTACACCTTC. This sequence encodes CASSQDRVGGYTF.

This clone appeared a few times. CDR3 bases: TGTGCCTGGAGTCCTATTAGATACGAGCAGTACTTC. It is translated as CAWSPIRYEQYF. This chain joins TRBV30 and TRBJ2-7; D ambiguous. V lost 2 bases and J lost 4, with 9 bases in between. This CDR3 has 12 amino acids. Germline assignment: CDR1 GTSNPN and CDR2 SVGIG (reference sequence).

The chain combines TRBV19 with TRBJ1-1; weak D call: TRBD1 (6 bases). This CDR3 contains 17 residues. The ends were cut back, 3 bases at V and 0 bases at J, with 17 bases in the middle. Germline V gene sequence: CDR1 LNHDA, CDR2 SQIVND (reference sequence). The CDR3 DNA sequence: TGTGCCAGTAGTATGAGGGTTGTCAGGGGCATGAACACTGAAGCTTTCTTT. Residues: CASSMRVVRGMNTEAFF.

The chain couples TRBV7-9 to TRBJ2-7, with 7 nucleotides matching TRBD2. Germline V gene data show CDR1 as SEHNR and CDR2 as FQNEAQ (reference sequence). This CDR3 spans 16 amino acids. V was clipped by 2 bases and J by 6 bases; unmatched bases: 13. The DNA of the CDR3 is TGTGCCAGCAGCTTAAGTCCCGGCGGGAGTGTGGGCGAGCAGTACTTC. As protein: CASSLSPGGSVGEQYF.

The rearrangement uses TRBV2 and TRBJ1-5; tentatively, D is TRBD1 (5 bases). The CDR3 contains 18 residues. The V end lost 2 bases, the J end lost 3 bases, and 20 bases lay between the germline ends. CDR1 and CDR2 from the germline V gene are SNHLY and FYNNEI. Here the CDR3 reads CASSENGGPWDYNQPQHF. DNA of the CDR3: TGTGCCAGCAGTGAAAACGGGGGACCGTGGGACTACAATCAGCCCCAGCATTTT.

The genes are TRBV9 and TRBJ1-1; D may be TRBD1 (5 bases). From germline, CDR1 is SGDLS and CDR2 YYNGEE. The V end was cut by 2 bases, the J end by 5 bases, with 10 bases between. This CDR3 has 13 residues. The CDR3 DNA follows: TGTGCCAGCAGCGTGGGGGAAATAACTGAAGCTTTCTTT. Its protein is CASSVGEITEAFF.

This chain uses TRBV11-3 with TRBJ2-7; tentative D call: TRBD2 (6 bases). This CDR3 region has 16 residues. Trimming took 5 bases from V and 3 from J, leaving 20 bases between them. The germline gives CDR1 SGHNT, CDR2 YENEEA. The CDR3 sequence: CASSIATQAGGYEQYF. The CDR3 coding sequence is TGTGCCAGCAGCATAGCCACTCAAGCCGGGGGCTACGAGCAGTACTTC.

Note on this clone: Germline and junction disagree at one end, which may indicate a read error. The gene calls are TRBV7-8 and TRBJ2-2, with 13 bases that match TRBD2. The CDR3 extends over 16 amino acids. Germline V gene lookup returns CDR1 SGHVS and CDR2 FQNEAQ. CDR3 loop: CASGLGLAGYTGELFF. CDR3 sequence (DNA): TGTGCCAGCGGCTTGGGACTAGCGGGGTACACCGGGGAGCTGTTTTTT.

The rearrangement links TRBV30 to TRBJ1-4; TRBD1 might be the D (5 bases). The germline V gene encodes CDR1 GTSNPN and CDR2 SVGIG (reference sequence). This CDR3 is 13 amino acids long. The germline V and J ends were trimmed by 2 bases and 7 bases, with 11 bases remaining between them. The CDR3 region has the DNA TGTGCCTGGAGTCGGGGGTCGGGTGAAAAACTGTTTTTT. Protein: CAWSRGSGEKLFF.

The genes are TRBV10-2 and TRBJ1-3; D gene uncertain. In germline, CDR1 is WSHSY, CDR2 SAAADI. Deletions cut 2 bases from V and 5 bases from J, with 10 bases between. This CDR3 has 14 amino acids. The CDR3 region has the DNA TGCGCCAGCAGTGAGGGGAGGATCAGAAACACCATATATTTT. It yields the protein CASSEGRIRNTIYF.

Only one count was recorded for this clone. CDR3 protein: CASSETRGLKNTEAFF. The CDR3 DNA is TGTGCCAGCAGTGAGACCAGGGGTCTGAAGAACACTGAAGCTTTCTTT. The chain employs TRBV28 and TRBJ1-1, with TRBD1 as a possible D gene (6 bases). V lost 5 bases to trimming and J lost 1 base, with 17 bases between them. CDR1 and CDR2 from the germline V gene are MDHEN and SYDVKM. The CDR3 extends over 16 amino acids.

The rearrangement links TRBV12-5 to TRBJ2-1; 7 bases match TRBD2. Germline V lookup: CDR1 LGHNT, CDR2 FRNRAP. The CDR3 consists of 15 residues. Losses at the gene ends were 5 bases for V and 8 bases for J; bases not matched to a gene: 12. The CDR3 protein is CASGPGGEGWDEQFF. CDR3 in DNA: TGTGCTAGTGGTCCCGGCGGGGAGGGCTGGGATGAGCAGTTCTTC.

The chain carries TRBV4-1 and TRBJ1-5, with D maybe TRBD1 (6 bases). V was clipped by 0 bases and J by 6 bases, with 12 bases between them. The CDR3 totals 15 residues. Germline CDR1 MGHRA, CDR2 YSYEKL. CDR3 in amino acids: CASSQDGGRGQPQHF. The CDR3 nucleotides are TGCGCCAGCAGCCAAGATGGGGGGCGAGGTCAGCCCCAGCATTTT.

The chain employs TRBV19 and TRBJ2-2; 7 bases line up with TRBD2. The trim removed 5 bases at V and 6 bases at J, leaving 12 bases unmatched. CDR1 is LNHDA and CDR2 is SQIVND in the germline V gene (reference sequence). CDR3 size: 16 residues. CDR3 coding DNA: TGTGCCAGTAGTCCCCTTCGCGGGAGTAGCGCCGGGGAGCTGTTTTTT. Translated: CASSPLRGSSAGELFF.

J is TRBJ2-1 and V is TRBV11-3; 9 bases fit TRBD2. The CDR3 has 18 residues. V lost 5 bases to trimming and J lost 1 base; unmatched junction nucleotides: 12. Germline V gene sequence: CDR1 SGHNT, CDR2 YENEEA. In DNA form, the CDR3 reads TGTGCCAGCAGCCAATCCACAGCGGGAGGAATTTCCTACAATGAGCAGTTCTTC. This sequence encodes CASSQSTAGGISYNEQFF. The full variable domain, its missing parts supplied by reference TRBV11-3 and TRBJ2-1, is EAGVVQSPRYKIIEKKQPVAFWCNPISGHNTLYWYLQNLGQGPELLIRYENEEAVDDSQLPKDRFSAERLKGVDSTLKIQPAELGDSAVYLCASSQSTAGGISYNEQFFGPGTRLTVL.

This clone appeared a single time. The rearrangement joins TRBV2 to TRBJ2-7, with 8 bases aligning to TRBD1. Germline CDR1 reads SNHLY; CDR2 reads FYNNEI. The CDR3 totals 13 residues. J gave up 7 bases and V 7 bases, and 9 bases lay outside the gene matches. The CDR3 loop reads CASINDRGREQYF. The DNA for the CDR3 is TGTGCCAGCATCAACGACAGGGGACGAGAGCAGTACTTC.

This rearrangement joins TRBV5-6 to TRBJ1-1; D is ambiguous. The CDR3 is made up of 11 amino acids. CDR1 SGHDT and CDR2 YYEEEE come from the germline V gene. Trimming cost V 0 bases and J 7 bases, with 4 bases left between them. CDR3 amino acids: CASSLADEAFF. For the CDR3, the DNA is TGTGCCAGCAGCTTGGCGGATGAAGCTTTCTTT.

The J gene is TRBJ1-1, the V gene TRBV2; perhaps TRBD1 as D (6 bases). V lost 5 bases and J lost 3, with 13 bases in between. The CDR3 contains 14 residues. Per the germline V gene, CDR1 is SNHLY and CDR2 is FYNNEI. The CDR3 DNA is TGTGCCAGCAGTCGACAGGTAGGGGACACTGAAGCTTTCTTT. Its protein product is CASSRQVGDTEAFF.

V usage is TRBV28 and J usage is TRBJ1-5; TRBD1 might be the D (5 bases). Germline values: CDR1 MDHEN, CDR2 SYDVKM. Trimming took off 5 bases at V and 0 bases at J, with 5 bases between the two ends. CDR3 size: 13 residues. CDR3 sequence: CASSQGSNQPQHF. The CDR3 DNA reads TGTGCCAGCAGTCAGGGTAGCAATCAGCCCCAGCATTTT.